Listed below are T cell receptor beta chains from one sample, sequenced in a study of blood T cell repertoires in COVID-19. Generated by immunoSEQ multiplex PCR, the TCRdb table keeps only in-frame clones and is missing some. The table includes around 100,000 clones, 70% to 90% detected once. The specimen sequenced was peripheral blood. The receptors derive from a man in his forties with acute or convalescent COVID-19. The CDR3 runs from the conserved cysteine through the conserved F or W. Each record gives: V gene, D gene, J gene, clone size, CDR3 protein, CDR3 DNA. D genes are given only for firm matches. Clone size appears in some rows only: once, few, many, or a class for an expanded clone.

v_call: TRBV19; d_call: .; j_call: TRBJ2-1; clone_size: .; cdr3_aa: CASSRPLGTSVEQFF; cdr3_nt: TGTGCCAGTAGTAGACCATTAGGGACATCGGTTGAGCAGTTCTTC
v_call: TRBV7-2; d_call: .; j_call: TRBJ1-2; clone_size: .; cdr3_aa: CASSWDGGGAFYGYTF; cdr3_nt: TGTGCCAGCAGCTGGGACGGGGGGGGCGCTTTCTATGGCTACACCTTC
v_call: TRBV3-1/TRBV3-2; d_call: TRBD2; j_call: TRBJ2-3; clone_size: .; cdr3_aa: CASRLGGLDTDTQYF; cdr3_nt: TGTGCCAGCAGGTTAGGGGGACTAGACACAGATACGCAGTATTTT
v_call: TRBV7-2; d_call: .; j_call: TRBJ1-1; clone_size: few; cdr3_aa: CASSPVGGVHTEAFF; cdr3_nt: TGTGCCAGCAGCCCCGTAGGGGGGGTACACACTGAAGCTTTCTTT
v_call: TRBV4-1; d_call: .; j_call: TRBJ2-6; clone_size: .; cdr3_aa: CASSRGEGANVLTF; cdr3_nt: TGCGCCAGCAGCCGGGGGGAAGGGGCCAACGTCCTGACTTTC
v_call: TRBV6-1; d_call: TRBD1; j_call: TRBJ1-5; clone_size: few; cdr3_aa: CASSEGAGGISNQPQHF; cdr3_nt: TGTGCCAGCAGTGAAGGAGCAGGGGGTATCAGCAATCAGCCCCAGCATTTT
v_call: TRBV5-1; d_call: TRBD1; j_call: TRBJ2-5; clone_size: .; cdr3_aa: CASSLEGQGQTQYF; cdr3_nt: TGCGCCAGCAGCTTGGAGGGACAGGGGCAGACCCAGTACTTC
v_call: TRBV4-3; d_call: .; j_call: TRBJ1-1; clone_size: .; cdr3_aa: CASSPMSLRAGHTEAFF; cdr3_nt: TGCGCCAGCAGCCCTATGTCCTTACGGGCAGGGCACACTGAAGCTTTCTTT
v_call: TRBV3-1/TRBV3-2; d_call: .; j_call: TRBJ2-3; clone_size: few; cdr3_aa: CASSRRRASTDTQYF; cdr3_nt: TGTGCCAGCAGCCGGCGGAGGGCTTCCACAGATACGCAGTATTTT
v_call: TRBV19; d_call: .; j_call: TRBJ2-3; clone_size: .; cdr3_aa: CASSTAALAYSTDTQYF; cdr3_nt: TGTGCCAGTAGTACAGCTGCCCTAGCCTATAGCACAGATACGCAGTATTTT
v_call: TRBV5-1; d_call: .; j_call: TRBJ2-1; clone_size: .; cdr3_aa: CASSLVGGGANEQFF; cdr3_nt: TGCGCCAGCAGCTTGGTAGGCGGCGGGGCCAATGAGCAGTTCTTC
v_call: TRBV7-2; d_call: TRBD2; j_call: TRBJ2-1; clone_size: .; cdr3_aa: CASSPSSGGGKNEQFF; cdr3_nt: TGTGCCAGCAGCCCCTCTAGCGGGGGGGGGAAAAATGAGCAGTTCTTC
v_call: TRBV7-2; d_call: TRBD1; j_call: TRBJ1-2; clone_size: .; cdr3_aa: CASSLTGTGFSTF; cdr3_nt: TGTGCCAGCAGCTTAACCGGGACAGGGTTTAGTACCTTC
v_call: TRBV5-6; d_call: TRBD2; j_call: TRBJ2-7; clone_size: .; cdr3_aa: CASSPGGTATYEQYF; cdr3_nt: TGTGCCAGCAGCCCGGGGGGGACCGCGACTTACGAGCAGTACTTC
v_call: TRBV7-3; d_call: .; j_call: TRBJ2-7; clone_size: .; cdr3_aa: CASSLTPVFPYEQYF; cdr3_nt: TGTGCCAGCAGCTTAACCCCGGTCTTTCCCTACGAGCAGTACTTC
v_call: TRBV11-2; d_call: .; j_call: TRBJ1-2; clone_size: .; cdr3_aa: CASSPLRGTRNMANYGYTF; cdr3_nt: TGTGCCAGCAGCCCGCTTAGGGGGACACGTAATATGGCTAACTATGGCTACACCTTC
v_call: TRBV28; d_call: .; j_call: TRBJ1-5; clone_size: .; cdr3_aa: CASSLSGPQHF; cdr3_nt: TGTGCCAGCAGTTTATCCGGGCCCCAGCATTTT
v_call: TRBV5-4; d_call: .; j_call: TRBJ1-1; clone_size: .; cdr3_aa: CASSRPGQGDTEAFF; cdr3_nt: TGTGCCAGCAGCCGACCGGGACAAGGGGATACTGAAGCTTTCTTT
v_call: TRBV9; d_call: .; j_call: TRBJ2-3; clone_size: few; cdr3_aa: CASSVAQGSTDTQYF; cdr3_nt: TGTGCCAGCAGCGTAGCGCAGGGCAGCACAGATACGCAGTATTTT
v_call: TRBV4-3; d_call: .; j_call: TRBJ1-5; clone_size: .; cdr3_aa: CASSQDDGPGRPQHF; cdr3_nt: TGCGCCAGCAGCCAAGATGACGGCCCGGGAAGGCCCCAGCATTTT
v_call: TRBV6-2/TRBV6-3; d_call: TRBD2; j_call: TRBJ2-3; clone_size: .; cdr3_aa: CASSISSGGYRTDTQYF; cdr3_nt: TGTGCCAGCAGTATTTCTAGCGGGGGCTATCGCACAGATACGCAGTATTTT
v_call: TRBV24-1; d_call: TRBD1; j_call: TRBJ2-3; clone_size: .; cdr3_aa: CATSDSKGARLTDTQYF; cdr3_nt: TGTGCCACCAGTGACTCGAAGGGGGCGCGGTTGACAGATACGCAGTATTTT
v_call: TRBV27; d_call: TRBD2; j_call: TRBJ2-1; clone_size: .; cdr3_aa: CASSLYSGGQNEQFF; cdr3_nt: TGTGCCAGCAGTTTATACAGCGGGGGCCAAAATGAGCAGTTCTTC
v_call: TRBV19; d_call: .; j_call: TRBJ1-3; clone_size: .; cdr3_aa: CASRNERGYGNTIYF; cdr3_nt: TGTGCCAGTAGGAACGAAAGGGGATACGGAAACACCATATATTTT
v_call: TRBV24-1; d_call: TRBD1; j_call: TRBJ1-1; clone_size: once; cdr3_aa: CATRGDRGNTEAFF; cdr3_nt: TGTGCCACCAGGGGGGACAGGGGGAACACTGAAGCTTTCTTT
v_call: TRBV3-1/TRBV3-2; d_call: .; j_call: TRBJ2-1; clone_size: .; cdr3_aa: CASSLRIRIDEQFF; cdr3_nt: TGTGCCAGCAGCCTTAGGATCAGGATCGATGAGCAGTTCTTC
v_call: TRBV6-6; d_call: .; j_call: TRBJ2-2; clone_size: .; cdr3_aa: CASSWAGTSGELFF; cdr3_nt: TGTGCCAGCAGTTGGGCCGGTACGAGCGGGGAGCTGTTTTTT
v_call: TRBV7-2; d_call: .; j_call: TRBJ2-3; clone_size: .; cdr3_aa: CASSLPAGPTDTQYF; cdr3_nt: TGTGCCAGCAGCTTACCGGCAGGGCCCACAGATACGCAGTATTTT
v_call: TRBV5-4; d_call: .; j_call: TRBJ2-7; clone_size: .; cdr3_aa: CASSTISVIGGGPHEQYF; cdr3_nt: TGTGCCAGCAGCACTATCTCGGTCATTGGAGGGGGCCCACACGAGCAGTACTTC
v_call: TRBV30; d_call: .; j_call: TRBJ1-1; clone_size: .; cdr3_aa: CAWRTTGTVDRAEAFF; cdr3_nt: TGTGCCTGGAGGACCACAGGAACTGTTGATAGGGCTGAAGCTTTCTTT
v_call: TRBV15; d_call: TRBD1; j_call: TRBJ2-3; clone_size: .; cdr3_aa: CATKARDSGSDTQYF; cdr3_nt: TGTGCCACCAAAGCCCGGGACAGCGGATCAGATACGCAGTATTTT
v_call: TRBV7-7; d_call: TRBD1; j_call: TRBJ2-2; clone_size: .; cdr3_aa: CASSYGQGGTGELFF; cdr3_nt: TGTGCCAGCAGCTACGGACAGGGGGGGACCGGGGAGCTGTTTTTT
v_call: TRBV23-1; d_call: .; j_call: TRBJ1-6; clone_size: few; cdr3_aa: CASSQPAGRNSPLHF; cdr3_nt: TGCGCCAGCAGTCAACCCGCCGGGAGGAATTCACCCCTCCACTTT
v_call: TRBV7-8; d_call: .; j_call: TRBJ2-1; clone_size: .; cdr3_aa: CASSLGGGGLYNEQFF; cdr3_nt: TGTGCCAGCAGCTTAGGCGGCGGGGGCTTATACAATGAGCAGTTCTTC
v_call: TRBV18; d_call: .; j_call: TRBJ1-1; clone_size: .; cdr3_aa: CASSPRTEMNTEAFF; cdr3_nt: TGTGCCAGCTCACCGAGGACAGAAATGAACACTGAAGCTTTCTTT
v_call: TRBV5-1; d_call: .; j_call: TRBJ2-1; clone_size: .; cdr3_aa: CASSFRAGGSNEQFF; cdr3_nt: TGCGCCAGCAGCTTTCGCGCAGGGGGGTCAAATGAGCAGTTCTTC
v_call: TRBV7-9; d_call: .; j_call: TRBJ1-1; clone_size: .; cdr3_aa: CASSSRSGGPEAFF; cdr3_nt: TGTGCCAGCAGCTCCAGAAGCGGGGGACCTGAAGCTTTCTTT
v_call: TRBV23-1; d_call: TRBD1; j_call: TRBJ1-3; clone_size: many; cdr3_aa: CASSPLEGQFSGNTIYF; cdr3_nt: TGCGCCAGCAGTCCTTTAGAGGGACAGTTCTCTGGAAACACCATATATTTT
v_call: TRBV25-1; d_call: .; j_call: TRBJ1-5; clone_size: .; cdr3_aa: CASSEYQGQPQHF; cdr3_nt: TGTGCCAGCAGTGAATACCAGGGCCAGCCCCAGCATTTT
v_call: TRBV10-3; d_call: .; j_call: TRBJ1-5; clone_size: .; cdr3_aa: CAISDWGGLDEPQHF; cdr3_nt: TGTGCCATCAGTGATTGGGGGGGTCTCGATGAGCCCCAGCATTTT
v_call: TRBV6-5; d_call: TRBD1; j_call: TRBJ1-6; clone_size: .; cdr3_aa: CASRLQGVPSPLHF; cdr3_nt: TGTGCCAGCAGGCTTCAGGGGGTGCCCTCACCCCTCCACTTT
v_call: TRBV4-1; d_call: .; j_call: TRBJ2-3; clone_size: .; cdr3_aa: CASSQALGTSTDTQYF; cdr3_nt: TGCGCCAGCAGCCAAGCTTTGGGGACTAGCACAGATACGCAGTATTTT
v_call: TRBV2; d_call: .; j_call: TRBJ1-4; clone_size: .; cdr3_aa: CATRVFLGATGATNEKLFF; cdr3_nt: TGTGCCACAAGGGTATTCCTTGGGGCAACTGGCGCAACTAATGAAAAACTGTTTTTT
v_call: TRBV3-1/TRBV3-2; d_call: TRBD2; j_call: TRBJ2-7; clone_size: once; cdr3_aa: CASSQGGGGAYEQYF; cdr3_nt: TGTGCCAGCAGCCAAGGAGGCGGGGGGGCCTACGAGCAGTACTTC
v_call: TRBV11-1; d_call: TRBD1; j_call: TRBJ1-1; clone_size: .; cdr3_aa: CASSLDRGPTEAFF; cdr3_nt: TGTGCCAGCAGCTTAGACAGGGGGCCTACTGAAGCTTTCTTT
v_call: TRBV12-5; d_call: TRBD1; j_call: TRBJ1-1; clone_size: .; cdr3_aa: CASGLGDRLNTEAFF; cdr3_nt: TGTGCTAGTGGTTTGGGGGACAGACTGAACACTGAAGCTTTCTTT
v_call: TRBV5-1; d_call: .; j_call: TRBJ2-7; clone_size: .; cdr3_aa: CASSDYPSYEQYF; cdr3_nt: TGCGCCAGCAGCGACTATCCCTCGTACGAGCAGTACTTC
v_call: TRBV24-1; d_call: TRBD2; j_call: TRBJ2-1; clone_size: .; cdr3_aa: CATSDSGGAYEQFF; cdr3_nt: TGTGCCACCAGTGATTCCGGGGGGGCCTATGAGCAGTTCTTC
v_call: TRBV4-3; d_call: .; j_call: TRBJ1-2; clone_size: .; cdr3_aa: CASSQEFVRDGYTF; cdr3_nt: TGCGCCAGCAGCCAAGAATTCGTGCGGGATGGCTACACCTTC
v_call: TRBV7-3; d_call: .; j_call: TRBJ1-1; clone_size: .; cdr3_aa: CASSLGANTEAFF; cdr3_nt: TGTGCCAGCAGCTTGGGGGCTAACACTGAAGCTTTCTTT
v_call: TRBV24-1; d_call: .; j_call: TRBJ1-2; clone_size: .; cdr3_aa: CATSVRGYGYTF; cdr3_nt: TGTGCCACCAGTGTCCGGGGCTATGGCTACACCTTC
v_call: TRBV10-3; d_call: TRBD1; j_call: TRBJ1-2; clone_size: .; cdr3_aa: CAISKGQSNYGYTF; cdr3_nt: TGTGCCATCAGTAAGGGACAGTCTAACTATGGCTACACCTTC
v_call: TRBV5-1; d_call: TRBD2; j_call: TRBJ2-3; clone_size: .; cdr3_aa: CASSTGLAGGRTDTQYF; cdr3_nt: TGCGCCAGCAGCACGGGACTAGCGGGGGGCAGGACAGATACGCAGTATTTT
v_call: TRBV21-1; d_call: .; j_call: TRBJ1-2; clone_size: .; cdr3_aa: CASSKILLRQGIRGYTF; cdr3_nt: TGTGCCAGCAGCAAAATCCTCCTTCGACAGGGGATTCGGGGCTACACCTTC
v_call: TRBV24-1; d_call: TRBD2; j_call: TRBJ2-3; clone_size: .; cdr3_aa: CATSAPTSGGSTDTQYF; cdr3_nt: TGTGCCACCAGTGCCCCGACTAGCGGGGGGTCCACAGATACGCAGTATTTT
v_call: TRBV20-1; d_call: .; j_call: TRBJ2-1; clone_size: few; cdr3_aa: CSSTEHNEQFF; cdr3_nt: TGCAGTAGTACAGAGCACAATGAGCAGTTCTTC
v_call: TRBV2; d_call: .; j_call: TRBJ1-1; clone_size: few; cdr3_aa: CASSEEQDTEAFF; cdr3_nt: TGTGCCAGCAGTGAAGAACAGGACACTGAAGCTTTCTTT
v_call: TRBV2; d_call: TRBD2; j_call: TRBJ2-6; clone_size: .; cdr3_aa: CASSESGGTGANVLTF; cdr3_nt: TGTGCCAGCAGTGAAAGCGGGGGAACTGGGGCCAACGTCCTGACTTTC
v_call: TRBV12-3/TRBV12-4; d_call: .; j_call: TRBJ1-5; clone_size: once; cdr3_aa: CASRYTVAQPQHF; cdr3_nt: TGTGCCAGCAGATATACAGTGGCTCAGCCCCAGCATTTT